One and the same sample provided the 23 T cell receptor beta chains below, sequenced in a study of cytomegalovirus exposure and HLA in healthy donors. This PCR relied on a set of 60 Vbeta primers and 13 Jbeta primers. This table comes from immunoSEQ multiplex PCR, and its TCRdb copy is limited to in-frame clones, with some not included. The data contain 200,000 or so clones, approximately 78% of them singletons. The sequencing sample was made of PBMCs. The receptors derive from a woman between 18 and 29 years old in good health and CMV-seronegative.

V gene TRBV28 combines with J gene TRBJ2-1; D ambiguous. Germline CDR1 is MDHEN and CDR2 is SYDVKM. Between the trimmed V and J ends, which lost 3 bases and 0 bases, there was a span of 9 bases. This CDR3 is built from 15 residues. CDR3 sequence reads: CASSFSPSSYNEQFF. The CDR3, as DNA: TGTGCCAGCAGTTTCTCACCGAGCTCCTACAATGAGCAGTTCTTC.

CDR3 DNA sequence: TGTGCCAGCAGCTTCAGGGGGCGAACTCTCTTAGGGGGCTACACCTTC. Residues: CASSFRGRTLLGGYTF. This rearrangement joins TRBV7-7 to TRBJ1-2; 8 nucleotides agree with TRBD1. Germline V gives CDR1 SSHAT, CDR2 FNYEAQ (reference sequence). V trimming: 3 bases; J trimming: 8 bases; junction bases outside the gene matches: 14. This CDR3 is built from 16 residues.

The count of this clone is one. The rearrangement joins TRBV28 to TRBJ2-3; no firm D call. The CDR3 length is 15 residues. Trimming cost V 5 bases and J 2 bases, with 14 bases left between them. Per the germline V gene, CDR1 is MDHEN and CDR2 is SYDVKM. CDR3 sequence reads: CASSRVYLNTDTQYF. The CDR3 DNA sequence: TGTGCCAGCAGTCGGGTCTACCTTAACACAGATACGCAGTATTTT.

The rearrangement links TRBV19 to TRBJ2-1; D unresolved. The germline V gene has CDR1 LNHDA and CDR2 SQIVND (reference sequence). V was shortened by 1 base and J by 1 base, with 8 bases between the two germline ends. The CDR3 is made up of 15 amino acids. The CDR3 DNA reads as TGTGCCAGTAGTATAGGGCATTGGTCCTACAATGAGCAGTTCTTC. This translates into CASSIGHWSYNEQFF.

This rearrangement joins TRBV7-9 to TRBJ2-3; D remains ambiguous. Trimming stripped 1 base from V and 0 bases from J, with 11 bases between. The germline gives CDR1 SEHNR, CDR2 FQNEAQ (reference sequence). This CDR3 is built from 16 residues. The chain's CDR3 is CASSLGRPLSTDTQYF. Here the CDR3 DNA reads TGTGCCAGCAGCTTAGGGAGACCTCTTAGCACAGATACGCAGTATTTT.

V gene TRBV5-1 combines with J gene TRBJ1-6, with D perhaps matching TRBD1 (5 bases). V was clipped by 0 bases and J by 5 bases, with 9 bases between them. The CDR3 consists of 15 residues. Germline assignment: CDR1 SGHRS and CDR2 YFSETQ. CDR3 residues: CASSLVAGNNSPLHF. The CDR3 DNA is TGCGCCAGCAGCTTGGTGGCAGGGAATAATTCACCCCTCCACTTT.

The rearrangement links TRBV6-5 to TRBJ1-2; 7 bases agree with TRBD1. Germline V lookup: CDR1 MNHEY, CDR2 SVGAGI. The V and J ends lost 10 bases and 5 bases, in that order; junction bases with no gene match: 13. The length of the CDR3 is 14 residues. Written as DNA, the CDR3 is TGTGCCATAAGATCCGGGACAGTTTCTTATGGCTACACCTTC. Amino acid sequence: CAIRSGTVSYGYTF.

This clone has just a few counts. The chain is built from TRBV6-5 and TRBJ1-6; 7 nucleotides line up with TRBD1. CDR1 and CDR2 from the germline V gene are MNHEY and SVGAGI. The CDR3 extends over 13 amino acids. V lost 10 bases, J lost 7 bases, and 7 bases stayed unmatched. In DNA form, the CDR3 reads TGTGCCACCCGTGACAGGGTCAATTCACCCCTCCACTTT. Translated: CATRDRVNSPLHF.

The V and J genes are TRBV18 and TRBJ2-7; 7 nucleotides align to TRBD1. V shed 3 bases and J 2 bases; nucleotides not matched to a gene: 10. CDR1 KGHSH and CDR2 LQKENI come from the germline V gene. CDR3 length equals 16 residues. CDR3 sequence (DNA): TGTGCCAGCTCACCGTTGGGACAGCCAAACCCCTACGAGCAGTACTTC. This codes for CASSPLGQPNPYEQYF.

J is TRBJ2-5 and V is TRBV18; the D gene is possibly TRBD2 (6 bases). This CDR3 spans 19 amino acids. Trimming pared 3 bases from V and 5 bases from J, leaving 28 bases between. Germline V gives CDR1 KGHSH, CDR2 LQKENI. The CDR3 protein is CASSPGKRGSGYLGETQYF. DNA for the CDR3: TGTGCCAGCTCACCGGGAAAAAGGGGTAGCGGATATCTCGGGGAGACCCAGTACTTC.

V gene TRBV28 combines with J gene TRBJ1-2, with TRBD1 as a possible D gene (6 bases). Germline V gene sequence: CDR1 MDHEN, CDR2 SYDVKM. CDR3 size: 15 residues. V was trimmed by 4 bases and J by 5 bases, leaving 17 bases between them. In DNA form, the CDR3 reads TGTGCCAGCAGTTATTCGGGGGGGGGCAGATATGGCTACACCTTC. Protein: CASSYSGGGRYGYTF.

The chain has TRBV7-3 and TRBJ2-3; D unclear. V lost 5 bases and J 6 bases, leaving 9 bases between the germline ends. The CDR3 has 12 amino acids. From germline, CDR1 is SGHTA and CDR2 FQGTGA. CDR3 sequence reads: CASSATTDTQYF. The CDR3, as DNA: TGTGCCAGCAGCGCCACTACGGATACGCAGTATTTT. Combining the CDR3 with reference TRBV7-3 and TRBJ2-3 gives the whole variable domain GAGVSQTPSNKVTEKGKYVELRCDPISGHTALYWYRQSLGQGPEFLIYFQGTGAADDSGLPNDRFFAVRPEGSVSTLKIQRTERGDSAVYLCASSATTDTQYFGPGTRLTVL.

The J gene is TRBJ1-1, the V gene TRBV7-9; 9 bases match TRBD1. J gave up 4 bases and V 5 bases, and 17 bases lay outside the gene matches. The germline V gene has CDR1 SEHNR and CDR2 FQNEAQ (reference sequence). This CDR3 has 18 residues. The CDR3 is CASSPRTGAGAESTEAFF. The DNA for the CDR3 is TGTGCCAGCAGCCCAAGGACAGGGGCGGGGGCAGAATCCACTGAAGCTTTCTTT.

This sequence joins TRBV5-1 and TRBJ1-6, with 8 bases aligning to TRBD1. V was pared by 4 bases and J by 6 bases, with 9 bases of the junction left unmatched. This CDR3 comprises 16 residues. CDR1 and CDR2 from the germline V gene are SGHRS and YFSETQ. CDR3 amino acids: CASSQGQGDLNSPLHF. DNA of the CDR3: TGCGCCAGCAGCCAAGGACAGGGTGATCTTAATTCACCCCTCCACTTT. The complete variable domain, with remaining parts taken from reference TRBV5-1 and TRBJ1-6, reads KAGVTQTPRYLIKTRGQQVTLSCSPISGHRSVSWYQQTPGQGLQFLFEYFSETQRNKGNFPGRFSGRQFSNSRSEMNVSTLELGDSALYLCASSQGQGDLNSPLHFGNGTRLTVT.

The chain carries TRBV19 and TRBJ2-4; 9 bases line up with TRBD1. V was pared by 11 bases and J by 1 base, with 15 bases of the junction left unmatched. In germline, CDR1 is LNHDA, CDR2 SQIVND (reference sequence). This CDR3 has 17 amino acids. The CDR3 nucleotides are TGTGCCTCCCGGACAGGGGCCAAAATGGGGGCCAAAAACATTCAGTACTTC. Protein sequence: CASRTGAKMGAKNIQYF.

This sequence joins TRBV4-1 and TRBJ2-1; possible D gene TRBD2, 6 bases. Per germline, CDR1 MGHRA and CDR2 YSYEKL. V was clipped by 4 bases and J by 5 bases, with 15 bases between them. This CDR3 contains 15 residues. For the CDR3, the DNA is TGCGCCAGCAGCCCCAGGGAGGTGAGCAACAATGAGCAGTTCTTC. Translated: CASSPREVSNNEQFF.

The genes are TRBV5-6 and TRBJ1-5, with 8 bases lining up with TRBD1. V lost 1 base, J lost 5 bases, and 8 bases stayed unmatched. Germline-derived CDR1 and CDR2 are SGHDT and YYEEEE. This CDR3 has 16 amino acids. The CDR3 here is CASSLFETGAHQPQHF. CDR3 nucleotide sequence: TGTGCCAGCAGCTTGTTCGAGACAGGGGCTCATCAGCCCCAGCATTTT. Together with reference TRBV5-6 and TRBJ1-5, the CDR3 gives the full variable domain: DAGVTQSPTHLIKTRGQQVTLRCSPKSGHDTVSWYQQALGQGPQFIFQYYEEEERQRGNFPDRFSGHQFPNYSSELNVNALLLGDSALYLCASSLFETGAHQPQHFGDGTRLSIL.

V usage is TRBV28 and J usage is TRBJ2-5, with TRBD2 matching over 12 bases. Looked up from germline, CDR1 is MDHEN and CDR2 is SYDVKM. V was clipped by 5 bases and J by 5 bases; unmatched bases: 9. The CDR3 covers 16 residues. The CDR3 sequence: CASSPGTSGGRETQYF. The CDR3 nucleotides are TGTGCCAGCAGTCCCGGAACTAGCGGGGGGAGGGAGACCCAGTACTTC.

The chain couples TRBV7-2 to TRBJ1-4; TRBD1 aligns across 8 bases. With V trimmed by 5 bases and J by 4 bases, 6 bases remained unmatched. The CDR3 loop spans 15 amino acids. The germline CDR1 and CDR2 sequences are SGHTA and FQGNSA. The DNA for the CDR3 is TGTGCCAGCAGCGCCCACAGGGGGGTTAATGAAAAACTGTTTTTT. Its translation: CASSAHRGVNEKLFF.

The chain joins TRBV5-5 to TRBJ2-5; D remains ambiguous. This CDR3 has 13 amino acids. Between the trimmed V and J ends, which lost 1 base and 6 bases, there was a span of 10 bases. Germline loops: CDR1 SGHKS, CDR2 YYEKEE (reference sequence). The CDR3 DNA reads as TGTGCCAGCAGCTTGTTTCAGGAAAAGACCCAGTACTTC. Protein product: CASSLFQEKTQYF.

A few counts support this clone. This chain uses TRBV10-1 with TRBJ2-1; 7 positions agree with TRBD2. The CDR3 runs to 15 residues. J was trimmed by 3 bases and V by 3 bases; bases with no gene match: 5. CDR1 is WNHNN, CDR2 SYGVQD, per germline (reference sequence). Here the CDR3 DNA reads TGCGCCAGCAGTGAAGGGCCTAGCGGCTACAATGAGCAGTTCTTC. Its protein is CASSEGPSGYNEQFF.

This chain uses TRBV5-1 with TRBJ2-3; 11 nucleotides line up with TRBD2. CDR3 length equals 16 residues. The J segment lost 3 bases and the V segment lost 0 bases, leaving 3 bases of the junction unmatched. Germline V gene data show CDR1 as SGHRS and CDR2 as YFSETQ. The CDR3 spells CASSLVAGGLTDTQYF. The CDR3 DNA is TGCGCCAGCAGCTTGGTAGCGGGGGGGCTAACAGATACGCAGTATTTT.

This sequence joins TRBV18 and TRBJ1-2; D possibly corresponds to TRBD1 (5 bases). Per germline, CDR1 KGHSH and CDR2 LQKENI. Trimming stripped 5 bases from V and 9 bases from J, with 10 bases between. The CDR3 is 11 residues long. In DNA, the CDR3 is TGTGCCAGCTCAGACGGGGGTAGCTACACCTTC. It yields the protein CASSDGGSYTF.